The 2 T cell receptor beta chains below were found in one sample sequenced in a study of blood T cell repertoires in COVID-19. TCRdb's copy holds only in-frame clones and misses some; the assay was immunoSEQ multiplex PCR. The repertoire holds about 42,000 clones, with about 86% as singletons. Input material: peripheral blood. Receptors were obtained from a man aged 70-80 years with acute or convalescent COVID-19.

The chain uses TRBV5-5 and TRBJ2-5, with 9 bases identical to TRBD2. Unmatched junction bases numbered 7, after V lost 6 bases and J lost 1 base. The CDR3 has 15 residues. Per the germline V gene, CDR1 is SGHKS and CDR2 is YYEKEE (reference sequence). The CDR3 region has the DNA TGTGCCAGCACCCTAGCGGGGAGGGGCCAAGAGACCCAGTACTTC. Translating gives CASTLAGRGQETQYF. Combining the CDR3 with reference TRBV5-5 and TRBJ2-5 gives the whole variable domain DAGVTQSPTHLIKTRGQQVTLRCSPISGHKSVSWYQQVLGQGPQFIFQYYEKEERGRGNFPDRFSARQFPNYSSELNVNALLLGDSALYLCASTLAGRGQETQYFGPGTRLLVL.

This clone was recorded only once. V gene TRBV5-4 combines with J gene TRBJ2-3; weak D call: TRBD2 (5 bases). Between the trimmed V and J ends, which lost 1 base and 9 bases, there was a span of 21 bases. Germline V gene sequence: CDR1 SGHNT, CDR2 YYREEE (reference sequence). This CDR3 has 16 residues. The CDR3 DNA reads TGTGCCAGCAGCTTGAAGGCGTCCCCGGGCAGAGGGACGCAGTATTTT. Protein product: CASSLKASPGRGTQYF.